One sample yielded the 24 T cell receptor beta chains listed below, sequenced in a study of OX40 agonist ivuxolimab in advanced cancers. Repertoires were generated with immunoSEQ multiplex PCR, while TCRdb's copy carries only in-frame clones and drops some. The sample lists around 77,000 clones, about 90% occurring once. Source: CD4+ or CD8+ T cells sorted from blood, taken in a trial of the OX40 agonist ivuxolimab. Receptor source: an adult with an advanced solid tumor such as melanoma, head and neck, liver or kidney cancer.

CDR3 region: CASSGGVGGPYEQYF. DNA for the CDR3: TGTGCCAGCAGCGGGGGAGTCGGGGGGCCCTACGAGCAGTACTTC. The V call is TRBV4-2, the J call TRBJ2-7, with D perhaps matching TRBD2 (7 bases). The CDR3 is 15 amino acids. The V gene's germline CDR1 is LGHNA and CDR2 YNFKEQ. V shed 5 bases and J shed 2 bases, with 16 bases lying between them.

The chain joins TRBV28 to TRBJ1-2; a weak D match, TRBD1 (6 bases). The V end was cut by 4 bases, the J end by 7 bases, with 13 bases between. Germline V gene lookup returns CDR1 MDHEN and CDR2 SYDVKM. This CDR3 comprises 13 residues. Here the CDR3 DNA reads TGTGCCAGCAGTTCAAGGATAGGGGGTGGCTACACCTTC. This gives the protein CASSSRIGGGYTF.

The chain links TRBV6-6 to TRBJ1-4, with D possibly being TRBD1 (6 bases). The V end lost 7 bases, the J end lost 5 bases, and 17 bases lay between the germline ends. The V gene's germline CDR1 is MNHNY and CDR2 SVGAGI (reference sequence). This CDR3 contains 15 residues. The CDR3 reads CASTHRASANEKLFF. In DNA form, the CDR3 reads TGTGCCAGCACCCACAGGGCATCGGCCAATGAAAAACTGTTTTTT.

The chain employs TRBV28 and TRBJ2-5; D is uncertain. The CDR3 runs 13 residues. Looked up from germline, CDR1 is MDHEN and CDR2 is SYDVKM. Trimming removed 7 bases from V and 3 bases from J, with 12 bases in between. The CDR3 region has the DNA TGTGCCAGCACCACGACGCCAGAAGAGACCCAGTACTTC. Translated: CASTTTPEETQYF.

The chain combines TRBV19 with TRBJ1-2; TRBD1 might be the D (5 bases). With 1 base removed from V and 4 bases from J, the gap between germline ends came to 10 bases. Germline values: CDR1 LNHDA, CDR2 SQIVND (reference sequence). CDR3 size: 14 residues. The CDR3 bases are TGTGCCAGTAGTATAGCCCAGGGTCTCTATGGCTACACCTTC. It yields the protein CASSIAQGLYGYTF.

The V gene is TRBV11-2, the J gene TRBJ2-1; D is undetermined. V was trimmed by 1 base and J by 9 bases, leaving 16 bases between them. Germline values: CDR1 SGHAT, CDR2 FQNNGV. The CDR3 is 15 residues long. CDR3 DNA: TGTGCCAGCAGCTTAGGGTGGGTAGGTAGAGGTGAGCAGTTCTTC. It is translated as CASSLGWVGRGEQFF. The full variable domain, with the rest looked up from reference TRBV11-2 and TRBJ2-1, is EAGVAQSPRYKIIEKRQSVAFWCNPISGHATLYWYQQILGQGPKLLIQFQNNGVVDDSQLPKDRFSAERLKGVDSTLKIQPAKLEDSAVYLCASSLGWVGRGEQFFGPGTRLTVL.

Comments on this clone: Distinct nucleotide sequences in the sample also encode this CDR3. The chain carries TRBV4-2 and TRBJ1-4; D ambiguous. Germline V gives CDR1 LGHNA, CDR2 YNFKEQ. The CDR3 totals 15 residues. The V and J ends lost 4 bases and 7 bases respectively, with 16 bases between them. The CDR3 bases are TGTGCCAGCAGCCCGCCTCTGGGCGATCGTGAAAAACTGTTTTTT. Translation gives CASSPPLGDREKLFF.

The DNA of the CDR3 is TGTGCCAGCTCCCCCCGGGGGGACAGTCGAAACACCATATATTTT. Its protein product is CASSPRGDSRNTIYF. V is TRBV18 and J is TRBJ1-3; 7 bases align to TRBD1. CDR3 length equals 15 residues. V dropped 6 bases and J dropped 5; count of bases not matched to a gene: 10. CDR1 KGHSH and CDR2 LQKENI come from the germline V gene.

CDR3 residues: CASIETPAGGYGYTF. The CDR3, as DNA: TGTGCCAGCATTGAGACGCCAGCCGGTGGCTATGGCTACACCTTC. J is TRBJ1-2 and V is TRBV6-1; D call uncertain. V was clipped by 7 bases and J by 4 bases, with 19 bases between them. Germline CDR1 reads MNHNS; CDR2 reads SASEGT. CDR3 length equals 15 residues.

The chain carries TRBV9 and TRBJ2-1; perhaps D is TRBD1 or TRBD2 (5 bases each). CDR3 size: 13 residues. Trimming left V 4 bases short and J 9 bases short, with 14 bases between. The germline V gene has CDR1 SGDLS and CDR2 YYNGEE. The CDR3 DNA reads TGTGCCAGCAGCATCCGGGACGGCTTTGAGCAGTTCTTC. It is translated as CASSIRDGFEQFF.

The chain has TRBV5-1 and TRBJ1-1, with D perhaps TRBD1 (5 bases). Between the trimmed V and J ends, which lost 5 bases and 3 bases, there was a span of 23 bases. Germline-derived CDR1 and CDR2 are SGHRS and YFSETQ. The CDR3 length is 17 residues. The CDR3 loop is CASSRGGGSQDHTEAFF. The CDR3 DNA is TGCGCCAGCAGTCGTGGGGGGGGGAGTCAGGACCACACTGAAGCTTTCTTT.

The rearrangement joins TRBV5-1 to TRBJ1-6, with D unresolved. Germline-derived CDR1 and CDR2 are SGHRS and YFSETQ. There are 15 residues in the CDR3. V gave up 0 bases and J gave up 10 bases, with 14 bases separating them. This CDR3 is CASSLEDPVRSPLHF. As DNA, the CDR3 is TGCGCCAGCAGCTTGGAGGACCCCGTTCGGTCACCCCTCCACTTT.

This sequence joins TRBV18 and TRBJ2-7; 7 bases fit TRBD2. The CDR3 is made up of 16 amino acids. The V and J ends lost 5 bases and 0 bases, in that order; junction bases with no gene match: 10. CDR1 and CDR2 from the germline V gene are KGHSH and LQKENI. Written as DNA, the CDR3 is TGTGCCAGCTCAACTGCTTGGGGGGGAACCTCCTACGAGCAGTACTTC. Amino acids: CASSTAWGGTSYEQYF.

V usage is TRBV30 and J usage is TRBJ2-7, with 7 positions matching TRBD1. The V segment lost 0 bases and the J segment 6 bases; nucleotides outside the gene matches: 8. The length of the CDR3 is 14 residues. Germline loops: CDR1 GTSNPN, CDR2 SVGIG (reference sequence). The CDR3 loop is CAWSVFNNRGEQYF. The CDR3 DNA follows: TGTGCCTGGAGTGTGTTTAATAACAGGGGCGAGCAGTACTTC.

The chain uses TRBV7-6 and TRBJ2-5; 13 nucleotides align to TRBD2. There are 20 residues in the CDR3. Trimming cost V 4 bases and J 4 bases; bases outside gene matches: 18. Germline CDR1 and CDR2: SGHVS and FNYEAQ. This CDR3 reads CASSSLTSVLAGGPGETQYF. Written as DNA, the CDR3 is TGTGCCAGCAGCTCTCTGACGTCGGTACTAGCGGGAGGGCCGGGAGAGACCCAGTACTTC.

The V call is TRBV5-1, the J call TRBJ1-6; no definite D call. CDR1 is SGHRS, CDR2 YFSETQ, per germline. This CDR3 spans 15 amino acids. Trimming shortened V by 3 bases and J by 5 bases, and 12 bases separated the two germline ends. CDR3 residues: CASSSFDLHNSPLHF. The CDR3 coding sequence is TGCGCCAGCAGCTCCTTCGACCTTCATAATTCACCCCTCCACTTT. The variable domain in full, completed from reference TRBV5-1 and TRBJ1-6, reads KAGVTQTPRYLIKTRGQQVTLSCSPISGHRSVSWYQQTPGQGLQFLFEYFSETQRNKGNFPGRFSGRQFSNSRSEMNVSTLELGDSALYLCASSSFDLHNSPLHFGNGTRLTVT.

Here the CDR3 DNA reads TGTGCCAGCAGTCCACCGGGACACAACTATGGCTACACCTTC. It is translated as CASSPPGHNYGYTF. The chain couples TRBV28 to TRBJ1-2; tentative D call: TRBD1 (6 bases). The ends were cut back, 5 bases at V and 2 bases at J, with 12 bases in the middle. Germline V CDR1 and CDR2: MDHEN, SYDVKM. The CDR3 contains 14 residues.

The chain has TRBV6-6 and TRBJ2-7; a possible D gene is TRBD1 (6 bases). There are 13 residues in the CDR3. With 6 bases removed from V and 4 bases from J, the gap between germline ends came to 13 bases. Germline assignment: CDR1 MNHNY and CDR2 SVGAGI (reference sequence). The CDR3 loop reads CASSDRTLYEQYF. In nucleotides, the CDR3 is TGTGCCAGCAGCGACAGGACCCTTTACGAGCAGTACTTC.

The J gene is TRBJ2-3, the V gene TRBV7-2, with TRBD2 identical over 9 bases. Germline CDR1 reads SGHTA; CDR2 reads FQGNSA. The CDR3 consists of 16 residues. J was trimmed by 0 bases and V by 5 bases; bases with no gene match: 6. The CDR3 spells CASSPGLALSTDTQYF. The CDR3 DNA reads TGTGCCAGCAGCCCAGGACTAGCGCTTAGCACAGATACGCAGTATTTT.

This chain connects TRBV15 to TRBJ1-5; no reliable D call. This CDR3 is built from 17 residues. Germline loops: CDR1 LNHNV, CDR2 YYDKDF (reference sequence). The V and J ends lost 3 bases and 2 bases respectively, with 17 bases between them. Written as DNA, the CDR3 is TGTGCCACCAGCAGCCGGGAGGGTGGAGTCCGCAATCAGCCCCAGCATTTT. This encodes CATSSREGGVRNQPQHF. Using reference TRBV15 and TRBJ1-5 for the parts outside the CDR3, the full variable domain is DAMVIQNPRYQVTQFGKPVTLSCSQTLNHNVMYWYQQKSSQAPKLLFHYYDKDFNNEADTPDNFQSRRPNTSFCFLDIRSPGLGDTAMYLCATSSREGGVRNQPQHFGDGTRLSIL.

The chain couples TRBV25-1 to TRBJ1-5; D gene uncertain. V was cut by 4 bases and J by 6 bases, with 4 bases left in between. The CDR3 loop spans 11 amino acids. Germline lookup yields CDR1 MGHDK and CDR2 SYGVNS. The CDR3 sequence is CASSGSQPQHF. Here the CDR3 DNA reads TGTGCCAGCAGTGGGAGTCAGCCCCAGCATTTT.

This clone was counted between two and nine times. CDR3 region: CAWSTVAKQYF. As DNA, the CDR3 is TGTGCCTGGAGTACAGTAGCGAAGCAGTACTTC. This rearrangement joins TRBV30 to TRBJ2-7; D possibly corresponds to TRBD2 (5 bases). Trimming cost V 2 bases and J 8 bases, with 10 bases left between them. CDR1 GTSNPN and CDR2 SVGIG come from the germline V gene (reference sequence). The CDR3 has 11 residues.

The chain uses TRBV11-2 and TRBJ2-7; D uncertain. The germline gives CDR1 SGHAT, CDR2 FQNNGV. The V end lost 0 bases, the J end lost 7 bases, and 4 bases lay between the germline ends. The CDR3 spans 11 residues. CDR3 loop: CASSLDGEQYF. The CDR3 DNA reads as TGTGCCAGCAGCTTAGACGGGGAGCAGTACTTC.

This clone was observed a few times. CDR3 region: CASSLSSDTGAYTEAFF. For the CDR3, the DNA is TGTGCCAGCAGCTTATCGTCCGACACAGGGGCGTACACTGAAGCTTTCTTT. V and J are TRBV11-2 and TRBJ1-1; 7 nucleotides line up with TRBD1. CDR1 and CDR2 from the germline V gene are SGHAT and FQNNGV. The CDR3 sequence is 17 residues long. V was pared by 2 bases and J by 3 bases, with 12 bases of the junction left unmatched.